The 9 T cell receptor beta chains presented below share a single source sample, sequenced in a study of T cell responses to AZD1222 COVID-19 vaccine. Method: immunoSEQ multiplex PCR; TCRdb's copy keeps in-frame clones and lacks some. Seen here are 45,000 or so clones, approximately 90% observed once, and the top ten hold roughly 1.1%. This specimen consisted of peripheral blood, obtained 28 days after the second AZD1222 dose. These receptors were obtained from an adult who received the AZD1222 COVID-19 vaccine.

The CDR3 coding sequence is TGTGCCAGCAGTTTAACTTTTCCGGACCGGGCCCAAGAGACCCAGTACTTC. Amino acid sequence: CASSLTFPDRAQETQYF. The chain couples TRBV27 to TRBJ2-5; D is uncertain. Germline assignment: CDR1 MNHEY and CDR2 SMNVEV (reference sequence). The CDR3 extends over 17 amino acids. V lost 2 bases and J lost 1, with 17 bases in between.

The rearrangement uses TRBV3-1 (or the pseudogene TRBV3-2) and TRBJ2-3; D remains unclear. Trimming took 8 bases from V and 2 from J, leaving 14 bases between them. Germline assignment: CDR1 LGHDT and CDR2 YNNKEL (reference sequence). The CDR3 runs 14 residues. This CDR3 reads CASGPDGFTDTQYF. The CDR3 coding sequence is TGTGCCAGCGGCCCCGACGGCTTCACAGATACGCAGTATTTT.

The genes are TRBV12-5 and TRBJ1-2; D call uncertain. Per the germline V gene, CDR1 is LGHNT and CDR2 is FRNRAP. The CDR3 consists of 12 residues. The ends were cut back, 4 bases at V and 7 bases at J, with 10 bases in the middle. The CDR3 bases are TGTGCTAGTGGTTGGGATATGGGTGGCTACACCTTC. Its protein is CASGWDMGGYTF.

The CDR3 DNA is TGCGCCAGCAGCTTGGTTCCCGGGATCGGCAATGAGCAGTTCTTC. It is translated as CASSLVPGIGNEQFF. This chain uses TRBV5-1 with TRBJ2-1; possibly TRBD2 for D (5 bases). The CDR3 spans 15 residues. V gave up 0 bases and J gave up 6 bases, with 13 bases separating them. In germline, CDR1 is SGHRS, CDR2 YFSETQ.

The chain carries TRBV24-1 and TRBJ2-1; no firm D call. Per germline, CDR1 KGHDR and CDR2 SFDVKD. With 1 base removed from V and 8 bases from J, the gap between germline ends came to 5 bases. This CDR3 is built from 12 residues. CDR3 DNA: TGTGCCACCAGTGATTTAGACGATGAGCAGTTCTTC. As protein: CATSDLDDEQFF.

The gene calls are TRBV28 and TRBJ1-1; D gene ambiguous. This CDR3 is built from 13 residues. Trimming removed 5 bases from V and 4 bases from J, with 11 bases in between. From germline, CDR1 is MDHEN and CDR2 SYDVKM. CDR3 in DNA: TGTGCCAGCAGTCTGCCCCCGGCCACTGAAGCTTTCTTT. Translation: CASSLPPATEAFF.

CDR3 protein: CASSLGFHNEQFF. Written as DNA, the CDR3 is TGCGCCAGCAGCTTGGGATTCCACAATGAGCAGTTCTTC. J is TRBJ2-1 and V is TRBV5-1; no clear D gene. From germline, CDR1 is SGHRS and CDR2 YFSETQ. Deletions cut 0 bases from V and 5 bases from J, with 6 bases between. CDR3 size: 13 residues.

The chain uses TRBV28 and TRBJ1-1; TRBD1 might be the D (5 bases). CDR3 length: 14 amino acids. Deletions cut 5 bases from V and 4 bases from J, with 14 bases between. The germline V gene has CDR1 MDHEN and CDR2 SYDVKM. The CDR3 nucleotides read TGTGCCAGCAGTCCCCCGTGGGGACCCACTGAAGCTTTCTTT. Translation gives CASSPPWGPTEAFF.

This rearrangement joins TRBV7-2 to TRBJ2-1; 9 bases match TRBD2. This CDR3 is built from 17 residues. Germline trimming cut 5 bases from V and 4 bases from J; bases unmatched to any gene: 12. CDR1 is SGHTA and CDR2 is FQGNSA in the germline V gene. CDR3 nucleotide sequence: TGTGCCAGCAGCCCTCTAGCGGGGTACACAGCTTACAATGAGCAGTTCTTC. Translated, it gives CASSPLAGYTAYNEQFF.